Sequencing of this T cell receptor (beta chain) was carried out in a study of blood T cell repertoires in COVID-19. Study context: Spain, Italy and the United States supplied samples that represented acute and convalescent COVID-19. Sample material is recorded as cDNA or gDNA derived from T cells, B-cell-depleted T cells, or PBMCs.

Deletions cut 5 bases from V and 2 bases from J, with 22 bases between. This CDR3 region has 17 residues. Germline V gene lookup returns CDR1 PRHDT and CDR2 FYEKMQ (reference sequence). Participants' own reports of clinical history determined their cohort assignment. Original analysis: The authors estimated nucleated cell counts from reference gene primer amplification. The data were produced by immunoSEQ multiplex PCR, yet TCRdb's version contains in-frame clones alone and is incomplete. That table gives V, J and clone size, and the DNA gave D and trimming. The table includes approximately 380,000 clones, approximately 91% detected once.

The TCR sequence derives from a woman aged 40 to 49 who had been exposed to COVID-19. This chain links TRBV13 with TRBJ2-7; D possibly corresponds to TRBD2 (6 bases). Sequenced input: PBMCs or T cells enriched from blood (not recorded which). CDR3 in DNA: TGTGCCAGCAGCCTCCTCCCCCCCTCTAGCGCGGCCTACGAGCAGTACTTC. This encodes CASSLLPPSSAAYEQYF.